This is a list of T cell receptor beta chains from one sample in a study of T-cell reconstitution after alpha-beta-depleted transplantation in children. TCRdb used MiXCR to reprocess the PCR reads, holding one entry per CDR3 protein. The table includes 250,000 or so distinct CDR3 sequences, approximately 8% detected once. Source: PBMCs, mostly from graft donor cells, taken 180 days after TCRalphabeta/CD19-depleted stem cell transplant. Receptor source: a male patient aged 10 to 17 who had a stem cell transplant for acute lymphoblastic leukemia, so the T cells may come from the graft donor. The CDR3 runs from the conserved cysteine through the conserved F or W. A D gene is named only where the DNA matches it firmly. The size field is filled for only some rows; it gives once, few, many or a size class.

J gene,clone size,V gene,D gene,CDR3 protein,CDR3 DNA
TRBJ2-7,many,TRBV3-1,.,CASSQRQGSASGLYEQYF,TGTGCCAGCAGCCAAAGACAGGGATCGGCTAGCGGGCTCTACGAGCAGTACTTC
TRBJ2-3,many,TRBV1,.,CTSSHLTDTQYF,TGCACCAGCAGCCACCTCACAGATACGCAGTATTTT
TRBJ2-7,many,TRBV7-9,.,CASSQHRDLSGEQYF,TGTGCCAGCAGCCAGCACCGGGACCTAAGCGGCGAGCAGTACTTC
TRBJ2-4,many,TRBV4-1,TRBD1,CASSQDGTGGAKNIQYF,TGCGCCAGCAGCCAAGACGGGACAGGGGGAGCCAAAAACATTCAGTACTTC
TRBJ2-1,many,TRBV7-6,TRBD2,CASSQLGGGSYNEQFF,TGTGCCAGCAGCCAGCTCGGGGGGGGCTCCTACAATGAGCAGTTCTTC
TRBJ2-7,many,TRBV7-6,.,CASSSNSGIYEQYF,TGTGCCAGCAGCTCCAATTCAGGGATTTACGAGCAGTACTTC
TRBJ2-1,few,TRBV7-9,.,CSSSLKGNEQFF,TGTTCCAGCAGCTTAAAGGGCAATGAGCAGTTCTTC
TRBJ2-6,few,TRBV19,.,CATRDFGRSSGANVLTF,TGTGCCACAAGGGACTTCGGACGTTCCTCTGGGGCCAACGTCCTGACTTTC
TRBJ2-5,many,TRBV9,TRBD2,CASSPRTSGKETQYF,TGTGCCAGCAGCCCCCGGACTAGCGGAAAAGAGACCCAGTACTTC
TRBJ2-3,.,TRBV5-6,.,CAISPGLRGAGLITDTQYF,TGTGCCATCAGCCCCGGGCTCCGCGGGGCAGGATTAATCACAGATACGCAGTATTTT
TRBJ1-2,many,TRBV4-2,.,CASSQDLGPGYGYTF,TGTGCCAGCAGCCAAGATCTTGGCCCAGGCTATGGCTACACCTTC
TRBJ1-2,many,TRBV28,.,CASSSRTEYGYTF,TGTGCCAGCAGCTCTAGGACGGAGTATGGCTACACCTTC
TRBJ1-6,many,TRBV12-3/TRBV12-4,TRBD1,CASSNDRGLRPLHF,TGTGCCAGCAGTAACGACAGGGGGCTGAGGCCCCTCCACTTT
TRBJ1-5,many,TRBV12-3/TRBV12-4,.,CASSLNRINQPQHF,TGTGCCAGCAGTTTGAACAGGATCAATCAGCCCCAGCATTTT
TRBJ2-7,many,TRBV14,TRBD1,CASSPPGTGVSGQYF,TGTGCCAGCAGCCCACCAGGGACAGGGGTGTCGGGGCAGTACTTC
TRBJ2-2,many,TRBV7-3,TRBD1,CASSTTGGLLTGELFF,TGTGCCAGCAGCACAACAGGGGGCTTACTGACCGGGGAGCTGTTTTTT
TRBJ2-7,many,TRBV28,.,CASSSRQQYF,TGTGCCAGCAGTTCCAGGCAGCAGTACTTC
TRBJ2-1,many,TRBV6-5,.,CASSSDRTNEQFF,TGTGCCAGCAGTTCCGACAGGACCAATGAGCAGTTCTTC
TRBJ2-3,many,TRBV12-1,.,CASSFARGKADTQYF,TGTGCCAGCAGCTTTGCGCGAGGAAAGGCAGATACGCAGTATTTT
TRBJ2-5,many,TRBV10-2,TRBD2,CASSELAGTGETQYF,TGCGCCAGCAGTGAACTAGCGGGGACGGGGGAGACCCAGTACTTC
TRBJ2-3,many,TRBV28,.,CASSLGQPTGDTQYF,TGTGCCAGCAGTTTGGGCCAACCGACAGGAGATACGCAGTATTTT
TRBJ2-5,.,TRBV6-5,.,CASSYSGRATQYF,TGTGCCAGCAGTTACTCCGGGCGTGCAACCCAGTACTTC
TRBJ2-7,many,TRBV7-3,.,CASSLTALLDPNFYEQYF,TGTGCCAGCAGCTTAACAGCGTTACTAGATCCTAACTTCTACGAGCAGTACTTC
TRBJ1-1,many,TRBV15,.,CATRTSGVRSTEAFF,TGTGCCACCAGAACTTCGGGGGTCCGTAGCACTGAAGCTTTCTTT
TRBJ2-7,.,TRBV29-1,.,CSVGGRNYEQYF,TGCAGCGTCGGGGGACGGAACTACGAGCAGTACTTC
TRBJ2-7,many,TRBV11-2,.,CASSPGLYEQYF,TGTGCCAGCAGCCCTGGACTGTACGAGCAGTACTTC
TRBJ2-1,many,TRBV28,TRBD2,CASSSAGLASYNEQFF,TGTGCCAGCAGCTCTGCCGGACTAGCGTCCTACAATGAGCAGTTCTTC
TRBJ2-4,few,TRBV20-1,TRBD2,CSAEAGGAKNIQYF,TGCAGTGCTGAAGCGGGAGGAGCCAAAAACATTCAGTACTTC
TRBJ2-4,many,TRBV27,.,CASSLQAGGTKNIQYF,TGTGCCAGCAGTTTACAGGCAGGGGGGACCAAAAACATTCAGTACTTC
TRBJ2-7,many,TRBV12-3/TRBV12-4,.,CASTDGAGEGDEQYF,TGTGCCAGCACCGACGGGGCAGGGGAAGGGGACGAGCAGTACTTC
TRBJ1-1,many,TRBV9,.,CASGALNTEAFF,TGTGCCAGCGGGGCGTTGAACACTGAAGCTTTCTTT
TRBJ1-4,many,TRBV20-1,.,CSASRGPDEKLFF,TGCAGTGCTAGCAGGGGCCCTGATGAAAAACTGTTTTTT
TRBJ2-7,many,TRBV6-2/TRBV6-3,TRBD1,CASSRGQGNYEQYF,TGTGCCAGCAGTCGTGGACAGGGGAACTACGAGCAGTACTTC
TRBJ2-1,many,TRBV9,TRBD2,CASSSGGAMDEQFF,TGTGCCAGCAGCTCCGGGGGGGCGATGGATGAGCAGTTCTTC
TRBJ1-2,.,TRBV3-1,TRBD1,CASSPGQGFYGYTF,TGTGCCAGCAGCCCGGGACAGGGGTTCTATGGCTACACCTTC
TRBJ1-6,many,TRBV7-2,.,CASSLPYSPLHF,TGTGCCAGCAGTCTCCCCTATTCACCCCTCCACTTT
TRBJ2-7,many,TRBV20-1,.,CSARPYYEQYF,TGCAGTGCTAGGCCTTACTACGAGCAGTACTTC
TRBJ2-1,many,TRBV3-1,TRBD2,CASSPGGSRQFF,TGTGCCAGCAGCCCGGGGGGGAGTAGGCAGTTCTTC
TRBJ2-2,many,TRBV4-3,.,CASSLYPGGLNTGELFF,TGCGCCAGCAGCCTATACCCAGGGGGACTGAACACCGGGGAGCTGTTTTTT
TRBJ2-7,many,TRBV7-9,.,CASSLSSPSSYEQYF,TGTGCCAGCAGCTTATCCAGCCCGAGCTCCTACGAGCAGTACTTC
TRBJ2-1,many,TRBV27,TRBD2,CASSFGSGGANEQFF,TGTGCCAGCAGTTTCGGTAGCGGGGGGGCCAATGAGCAGTTCTTC